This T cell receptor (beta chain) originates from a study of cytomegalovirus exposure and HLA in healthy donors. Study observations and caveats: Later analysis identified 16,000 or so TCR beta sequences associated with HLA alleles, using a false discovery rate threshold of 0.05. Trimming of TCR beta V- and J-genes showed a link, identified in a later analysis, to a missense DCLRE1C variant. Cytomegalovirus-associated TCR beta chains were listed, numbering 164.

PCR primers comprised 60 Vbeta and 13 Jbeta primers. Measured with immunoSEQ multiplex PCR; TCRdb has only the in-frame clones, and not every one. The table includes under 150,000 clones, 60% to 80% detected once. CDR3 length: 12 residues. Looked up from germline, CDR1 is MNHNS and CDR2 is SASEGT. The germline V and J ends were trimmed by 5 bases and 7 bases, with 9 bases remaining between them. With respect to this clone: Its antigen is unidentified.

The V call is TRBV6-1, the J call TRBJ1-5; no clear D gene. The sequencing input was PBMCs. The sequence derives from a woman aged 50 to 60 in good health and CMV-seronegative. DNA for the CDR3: TGTGCCAGCAGTCGAACGGGACAGCCCCAGCATTTT. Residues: CASSRTGQPQHF.